Sequencing of this TCR beta chain was carried out in a study of CD8 T cells in ankylosing spondylitis. The ends were cut back, 0 bases at V and 5 bases at J, with 13 bases in the middle. There are 15 residues in the CDR3. Per germline, CDR1 PRHDT and CDR2 FYEKMQ (reference sequence). TCRdb reanalysed the 5' RACE reads using MiXCR and keeps one entry per CDR3 protein. The repertoire includes just over 300,000 distinct CDR3 sequences, more than 20% of them detected once, and roughly 4% sits in the top ten. This TCR came from a female donor with ankylosing spondylitis or in good health (not recorded which). The specimen sequenced was blood, either unsorted or a sorted T cell fraction (not recorded which). The chain combines TRBV13 with TRBJ2-5; D is unclear. The chain's CDR3 is CASSLGPMERETQYF. As DNA, the CDR3 is TGTGCCAGCAGCTTAGGGCCGATGGAGAGGGAGACCCAGTACTTC. The full variable domain, rest sourced from reference TRBV13 and TRBJ2-5, is AAGVIQSPRHLIKEKRETATLKCYPIPRHDTVYWYQQGPGQDPQFLISFYEKMQSDKGSIPDRFSAQQFSDYHSELNMSSLELGDSALYFCASSLGPMERETQYFGPGTRLLVL.